A single TCR beta chain is shown here with its context. At one end the junction does not follow the germline gene, possibly because of a read error. The germline V gene encodes CDR1 SEHNR and CDR2 FQNEAQ (reference sequence). The CDR3 is 14 amino acids. The data stem from a study of regulatory T cells in long-lasting Graves disease. Arm-PCR with iRepertoire HTBI primers amplified the CDR3 regions for these TCR beta libraries. TCRdb fed the multiplex PCR reads into MiXCR, producing one record per CDR3 protein. Here the sample spans 500,000 or so distinct CDR3 sequences, 15% to 20% being singletons. Time point reported: newly diagnosed GD, antithyroid drugs for less than 3 months. Making the TCR library involved RNA that had been extracted from PBMCs. The sample was also linked to a second study, of T cells in Graves' hyperthyroidism and ophthalmopathy.

Sequenced here: peripheral blood mononuclear cells (PBMCs), sampled at new diagnosis, from a patient treated with antithyroid drugs. This receptor was identified in a woman aged 40-60 years with Graves disease. V usage is TRBV7-9 and J usage is TRBJ1-4, with D unclear. In DNA form, the CDR3 reads TGTGCCGGCAGCCTAGGCGGAACTAATGAAAAACTGTTTTTT. It encodes CAGSLGGTNEKLFF. Based on the CDR3 plus reference TRBV7-9 and TRBJ1-4, the full variable domain is DTGVSQNPRHKITKRGQNVTFRCDPISEHNRLYWYRQTLGQGPEFLTYFQNEAQLEKSRLLSDRFSAERPKGSFSTLEIQRTEQGDSAMYLCAGSLGGTNEKLFFGSGTQLSVL.